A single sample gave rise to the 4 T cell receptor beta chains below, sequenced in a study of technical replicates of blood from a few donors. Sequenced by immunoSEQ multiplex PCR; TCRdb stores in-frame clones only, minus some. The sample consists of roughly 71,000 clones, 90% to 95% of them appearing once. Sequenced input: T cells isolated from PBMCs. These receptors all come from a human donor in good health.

CDR3 sequence reads: CAWNEALAGYEQYF. DNA for the CDR3: TGTGCCTGGAACGAAGCACTAGCGGGCTACGAGCAGTACTTC. The chain joins TRBV30 to TRBJ2-7, with 9 positions matching TRBD2. In germline, CDR1 is GTSNPN, CDR2 SVGIG (reference sequence). The length of the CDR3 is 14 residues. V trimming: 4 bases; J trimming: 3 bases; junction bases outside the gene matches: 7.

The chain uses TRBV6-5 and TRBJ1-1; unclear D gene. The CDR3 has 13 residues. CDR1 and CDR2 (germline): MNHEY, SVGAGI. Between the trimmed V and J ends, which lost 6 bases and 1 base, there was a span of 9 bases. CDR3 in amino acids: CASRYGGNTEAFF. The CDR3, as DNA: TGTGCCAGCAGGTACGGCGGGAACACTGAAGCTTTCTTT.

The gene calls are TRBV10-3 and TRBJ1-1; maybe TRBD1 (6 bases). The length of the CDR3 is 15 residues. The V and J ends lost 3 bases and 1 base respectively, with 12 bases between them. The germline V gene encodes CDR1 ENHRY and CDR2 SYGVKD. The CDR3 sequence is CAISDSGTPNTEAFF. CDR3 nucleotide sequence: TGTGCCATCAGTGATTCCGGGACACCGAACACTGAAGCTTTCTTT.

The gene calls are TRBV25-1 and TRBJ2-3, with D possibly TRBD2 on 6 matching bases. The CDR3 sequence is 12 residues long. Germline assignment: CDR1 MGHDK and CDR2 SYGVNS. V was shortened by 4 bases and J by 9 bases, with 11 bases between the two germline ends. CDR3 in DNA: TGTGCCAGCAGTGGCCAGGGAGGCACGCAGTATTTT. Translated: CASSGQGGTQYF.